The present T cell receptor beta chain was sequenced within a study of control samples from healthy donors and cancer patients. This CDR3 has 16 amino acids. Unmatched junction bases numbered 6, after V lost 4 bases and J lost 0 bases. Germline V gives CDR1 SEHNR, CDR2 FQNEAQ (reference sequence). The protocol was immunoSEQ multiplex PCR, while the TCRdb copy is restricted to in-frame clones and leaves out a portion. This sample has roughly 45,000 clones, with 70% to 90% found just once. Sequencing was performed on PBMCs. This sequence was found in a woman aged 45-59 years with lung cancer. The chain uses TRBV7-9 and TRBJ1-5; 7 nucleotides agree with TRBD1. CDR3 bases: TGTGCCAGCAGCTCTTGGACAGGCTATAGCAATCAGCCCCAGCATTTT. Translating gives CASSSWTGYSNQPQHF.